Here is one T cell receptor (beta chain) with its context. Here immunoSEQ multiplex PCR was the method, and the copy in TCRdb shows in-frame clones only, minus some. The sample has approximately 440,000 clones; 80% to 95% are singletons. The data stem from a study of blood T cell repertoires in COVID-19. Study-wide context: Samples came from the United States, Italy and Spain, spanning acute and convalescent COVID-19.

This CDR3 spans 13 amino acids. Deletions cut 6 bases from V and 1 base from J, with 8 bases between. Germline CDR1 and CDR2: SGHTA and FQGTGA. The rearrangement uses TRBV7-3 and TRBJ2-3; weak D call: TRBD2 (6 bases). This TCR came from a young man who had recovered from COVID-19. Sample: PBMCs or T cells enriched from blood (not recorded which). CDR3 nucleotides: TGTGCCAGCAGTGGCGGGGGCACAGATACGCAGTATTTT. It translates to CASSGGGTDTQYF.